The clone carrying this T cell receptor beta chain was counted a few times. The data were taken from a study of cytotoxic CD8 clonotypes in ibrutinib-treated CLL. The CDR3 covers 14 residues. The J segment lost 0 bases and the V segment lost 4 bases, leaving 5 bases of the junction unmatched. Germline V gene sequence: CDR1 GTSNPN, CDR2 SVGIG (reference sequence). Clones were sequenced by immunoSEQ multiplex PCR, and TCRdb holds only the in-frame ones, with some missing. The table shows about 49,000 clones, with roughly 57% occurring only once. The receptor's source is a human donor with chronic lymphocytic leukemia. The V call is TRBV30, the J call TRBJ2-7, with 8 bases lining up with TRBD1. The sequenced sample was PBMCs, obtained after 12 months of ibrutinib treatment. CDR3 bases: TGTGCCTGGACCGGGACAGGTAACTCCTACGAGCAGTACTTC. Translation gives CAWTGTGNSYEQYF.